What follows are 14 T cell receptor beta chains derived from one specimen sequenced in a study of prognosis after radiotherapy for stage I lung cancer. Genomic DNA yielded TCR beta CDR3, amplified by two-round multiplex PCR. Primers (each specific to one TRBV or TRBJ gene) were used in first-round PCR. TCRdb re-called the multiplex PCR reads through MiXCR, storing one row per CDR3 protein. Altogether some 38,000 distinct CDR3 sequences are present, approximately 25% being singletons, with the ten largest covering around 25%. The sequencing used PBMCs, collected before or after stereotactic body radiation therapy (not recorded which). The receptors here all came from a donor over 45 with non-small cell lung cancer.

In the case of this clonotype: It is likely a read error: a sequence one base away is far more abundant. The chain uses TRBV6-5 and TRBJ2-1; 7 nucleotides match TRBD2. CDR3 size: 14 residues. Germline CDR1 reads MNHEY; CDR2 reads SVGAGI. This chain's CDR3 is CASRGGDAYNEQLF. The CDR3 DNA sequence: TGTGCCAGCAGGGGAGGGGATGCTTACAATGAGCAGTTATTC.

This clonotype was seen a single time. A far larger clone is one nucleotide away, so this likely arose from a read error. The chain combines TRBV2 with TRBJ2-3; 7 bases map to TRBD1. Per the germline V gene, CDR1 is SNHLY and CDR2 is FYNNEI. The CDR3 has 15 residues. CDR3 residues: CATSHRGGGTDTQYF. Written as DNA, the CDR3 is TGTGCCACCAGTCACAGAGGGGGCGGGACAGATACGCAGTATTTT.

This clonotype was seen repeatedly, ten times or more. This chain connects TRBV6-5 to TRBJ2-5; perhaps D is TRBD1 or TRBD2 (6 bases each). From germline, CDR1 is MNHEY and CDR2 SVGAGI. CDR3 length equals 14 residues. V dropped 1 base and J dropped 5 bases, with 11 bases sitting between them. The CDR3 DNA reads TGTGCCAGCAGTTACTGGGGGGCTATGGAGACCCAGTACTTC. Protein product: CASSYWGAMETQYF.

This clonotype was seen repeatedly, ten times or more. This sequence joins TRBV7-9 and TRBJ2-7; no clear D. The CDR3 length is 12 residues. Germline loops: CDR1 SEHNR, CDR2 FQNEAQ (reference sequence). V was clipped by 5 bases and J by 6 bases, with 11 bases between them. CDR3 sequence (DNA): TGTGCCAGCAGCCCCGGCCCCCCCGAGCAGTACTTC. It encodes CASSPGPPEQYF. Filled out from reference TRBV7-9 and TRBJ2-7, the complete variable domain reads DTGVSQNPRHKITKRGQNVTFRCDPISEHNRLYWYRQTLGQGPEFLTYFQNEAQLEKSRLLSDRFSAERPKGSFSTLEIQRTEQGDSAMYLCASSPGPPEQYFGPGTRLTVT.

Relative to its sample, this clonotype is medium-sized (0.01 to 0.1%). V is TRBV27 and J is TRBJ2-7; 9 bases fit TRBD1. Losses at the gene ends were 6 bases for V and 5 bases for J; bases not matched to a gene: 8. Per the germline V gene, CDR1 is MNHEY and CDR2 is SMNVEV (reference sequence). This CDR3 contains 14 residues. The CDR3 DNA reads TGTGCCAGCAGCCCAACACAGGGGGCGAACGAGCAGTACTTC. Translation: CASSPTQGANEQYF.

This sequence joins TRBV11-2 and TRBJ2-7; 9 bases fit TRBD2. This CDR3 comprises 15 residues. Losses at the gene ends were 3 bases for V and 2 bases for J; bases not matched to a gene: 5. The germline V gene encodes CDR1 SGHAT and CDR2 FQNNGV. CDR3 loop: CASSFASGATYEQYF. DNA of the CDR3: TGTGCCAGCAGCTTTGCTAGCGGGGCGACCTACGAGCAGTACTTC.

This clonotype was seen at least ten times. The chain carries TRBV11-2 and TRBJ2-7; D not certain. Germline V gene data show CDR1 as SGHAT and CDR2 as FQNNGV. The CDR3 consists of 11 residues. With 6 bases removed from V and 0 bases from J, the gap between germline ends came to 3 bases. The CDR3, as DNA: TGTGCCAGCAGGGCCTCCTACGAGCAGTACTTC. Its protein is CASRASYEQYF. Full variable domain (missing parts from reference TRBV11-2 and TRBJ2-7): EAGVAQSPRYKIIEKRQSVAFWCNPISGHATLYWYQQILGQGPKLLIQFQNNGVVDDSQLPKDRFSAERLKGVDSTLKIQPAKLEDSAVYLCASRASYEQYFGPGTRLTVT.

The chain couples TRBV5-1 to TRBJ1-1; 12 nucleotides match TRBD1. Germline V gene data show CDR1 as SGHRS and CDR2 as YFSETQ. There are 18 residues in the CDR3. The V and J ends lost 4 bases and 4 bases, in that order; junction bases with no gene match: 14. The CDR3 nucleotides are TGCGCCAGCAGCGGGGGACAGGGGGCAGGGGGTTGGGGCACTGAAGCTTTCTTT. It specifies CASSGGQGAGGWGTEAFF.

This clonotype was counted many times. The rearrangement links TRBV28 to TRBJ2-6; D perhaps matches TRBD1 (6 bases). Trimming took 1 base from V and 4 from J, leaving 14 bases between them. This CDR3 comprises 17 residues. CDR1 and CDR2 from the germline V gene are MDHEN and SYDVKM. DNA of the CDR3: TGTGCCAGCAGTTTATTAGGGGGAAGGGCCGGGGCCAACGTCCTGACTTTC. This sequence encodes CASSLLGGRAGANVLTF.

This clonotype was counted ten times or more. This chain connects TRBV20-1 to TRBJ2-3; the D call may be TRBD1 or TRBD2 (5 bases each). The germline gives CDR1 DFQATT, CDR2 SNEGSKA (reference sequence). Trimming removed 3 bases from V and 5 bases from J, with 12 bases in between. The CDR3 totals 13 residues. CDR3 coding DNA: TGCAGTGCTAGCCTGGGGACGGAAGATACGCAGTATTTT. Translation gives CSASLGTEDTQYF.

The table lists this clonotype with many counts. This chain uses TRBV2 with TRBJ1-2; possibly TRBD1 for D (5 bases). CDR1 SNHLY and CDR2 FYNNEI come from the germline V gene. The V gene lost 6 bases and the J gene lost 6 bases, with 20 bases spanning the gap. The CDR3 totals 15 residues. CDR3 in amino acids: CASRESRNHRNGYTF. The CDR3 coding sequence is TGTGCCAGCAGAGAATCACGGAACCACAGGAATGGCTACACCTTC.

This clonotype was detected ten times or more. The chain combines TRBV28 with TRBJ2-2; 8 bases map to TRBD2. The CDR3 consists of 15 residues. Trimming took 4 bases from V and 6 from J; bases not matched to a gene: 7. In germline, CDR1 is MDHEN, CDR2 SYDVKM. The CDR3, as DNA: TGTGCCAGCAGTTCCGGGGGGGCCCAAGCCGGGGAGCTGTTTTTT. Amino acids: CASSSGGAQAGELFF.

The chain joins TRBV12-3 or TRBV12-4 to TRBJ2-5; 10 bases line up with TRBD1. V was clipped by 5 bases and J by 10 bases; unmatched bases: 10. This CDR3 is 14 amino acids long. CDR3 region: CASSLSSGQGNQYF. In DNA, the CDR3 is TGTGCCAGCAGTCTATCGTCGGGACAGGGGAACCAGTACTTC.

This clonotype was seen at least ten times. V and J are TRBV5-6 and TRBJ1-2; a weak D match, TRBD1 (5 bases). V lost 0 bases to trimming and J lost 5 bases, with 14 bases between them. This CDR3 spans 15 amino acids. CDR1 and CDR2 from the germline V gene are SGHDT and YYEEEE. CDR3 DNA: TGTGCCAGCAGCTTGGGATTACAGGCAGGGTATGGCTACACCTTC. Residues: CASSLGLQAGYGYTF.